This T cell receptor beta chain was sequenced during a study of blood T cell repertoires in COVID-19 (TCRdb year 2020). Broadly, across the study: Samples covering the acute and convalescent phases of COVID-19 were provided by collaborators in the United States, Italy and Spain. The material from the prospective study consisted of cDNA or gDNA derived from T cells, B-cell-depleted T cells, or PBMCs. Subjects who had been exposed to COVID-19, were actively infected with it, or had recovered from it provided the deeply sampled blood TCRbeta repertoires that made up the dataset. The repertoires were released in a freely available public database intended as a resource for research on the immune response to SARS-CoV-2. Samples were obtained from the ongoing ImmuneRACE study (first 160 participants) and from 1,254 subjects provided by 6 global collaborators. Sample metadata almost always included a de-identified subject ID, COVID-19 status, age in years and sex. Where HLA class I and class II types were available, the types were taken from metadata supplied by the sample provider, not from assay-based typing. What the authors observed across the whole study: The quantity of clinical and demographic metadata differed by source and by participant and was supplied without curation.

TCRbeta CDR3 regions were amplified from genomic DNA by means of the immunoSEQ Assay, a bias-controlled multiplex PCR. The authors' pipeline ran thus. Within the assay, amplification of reference gene primers was used to estimate how many nucleated cells each sample contained. To quantify the absolute abundance of each unique TCRbeta CDR3 rearrangement, sequence reads were collapsed and filtered. Productive Simpson clonality was computed per sample as the square root of Simpson's diversity index over productive rearrangements. The table was pulled from immuneACCESS by TCRdb, which kept in-frame rearrangements only. Such tables lose some clones; where checked, under half of the loss comes from unresolved V genes, and the rest has no known cause. The DNA was the basis for D and trimming; V, J and clone size are from that table. Counted in this sample were about 260,000 clones; around nine tenths of them appeared once. The ten largest clonotypes hold roughly 10% of the sample.

From its cysteine to its phenylalanine, the CDR3 spans 14 amino acids. The only DNA kept is the CDR3, 42 bases in frame from the first base. V is reduced by 7 bases and J by 7 bases, leaving a spacing of 19 bases between them. CDR1 and CDR2, per the germline V gene, are MNHEY and SVGAGI. For this clone: Its antigen has not been determined. The record has no base qualities; no much larger clone is one base away.

One collaborating source in Seattle enrolled patients during active infection and followed them longitudinally through the course of disease. Collaborating institutions collected whole blood in K2EDTA tubes following their own protocols. For TCRbeta analysis, collaborators shipped samples in one of three forms: frozen whole blood, isolated PBMCs, or DNA extracted from either of those sample types. This TCR was recovered from a woman aged 30 to 39 with COVID-19, enrolled during active disease. Sample: peripheral blood. This chain is built from TRBV6-5 and TRBJ1-2, and the D gene may be TRBD1, 6 bases matching. The DNA reads as follows: TGTGCCAGCACCCCCACTGATGGGGGCTCTGGCTACACCTTC. The encoded protein is CASTPTDGGSGYTF.